A single sample gave rise to the 25 T cell receptor beta chains below, sequenced in a study of OX40 agonist ivuxolimab in advanced cancers. Some clones are missing from TCRdb's copy, which holds only in-frame ones; the method was immunoSEQ multiplex PCR. The sample lists 68,000 or so clones, approximately 90% occurring once. The sample was CD4+ or CD8+ T cells sorted from blood, taken in a trial of the OX40 agonist ivuxolimab. The origin of the receptors is an adult with an advanced solid tumor such as melanoma, head and neck, liver or kidney cancer.

The rearrangement links TRBV18 to TRBJ1-1; tentative D call: TRBD1 (6 bases). Between the trimmed V and J ends, which lost 6 bases and 0 bases, there was a span of 17 bases. Germline loops: CDR1 KGHSH, CDR2 LQKENI. The CDR3 has 16 amino acids. CDR3 bases: TGTGCCAGCTCCCTCATCTCGGGGGCCATGAACACTGAAGCTTTCTTT. Its translation: CASSLISGAMNTEAFF.

The chain combines TRBV6-1 with TRBJ1-5; D ambiguous. V lost 5 bases and J 0 bases, leaving 11 bases between the germline ends. This CDR3 has 15 amino acids. In germline, CDR1 is MNHNS, CDR2 SASEGT. CDR3 in DNA: TGTGCCAGCAGTCAGGACGGTTATAGCAATCAGCCCCAGCATTTT. Translated: CASSQDGYSNQPQHF.

V is TRBV10-2 and J is TRBJ2-2, with 13 bases aligning to TRBD2. V was clipped by 0 bases and J by 4 bases; unmatched bases: 5. This CDR3 has 18 amino acids. Per the germline V gene, CDR1 is WSHSY and CDR2 is SAAADI. As DNA, the CDR3 is TGCGCCAGCAGTGAGTCGGCGGGACTAGCGGGAATCACCGGGGAGCTGTTTTTT. As protein: CASSESAGLAGITGELFF.

V is TRBV6-6 and J is TRBJ2-3; no clear D. Trimming left V 6 bases short and J 1 base short, with 14 bases between. There are 15 residues in the CDR3. Per the germline V gene, CDR1 is MNHNY and CDR2 is SVGAGI (reference sequence). CDR3 in DNA: TGTGCCAGCAGCCAGCTAGATTCGGGCACAGATACGCAGTATTTT. Protein sequence: CASSQLDSGTDTQYF.

Turning to this clone: At one end, the junction sequence differs from germline, possibly due to a read error. The chain links TRBV7-7 to TRBJ2-3, with a tentative D call TRBD2 (6 bases). The CDR3 is 15 residues long. Germline values: CDR1 SSHAT, CDR2 FNYEAQ (reference sequence). In DNA form, the CDR3 reads TGTGCTAGCAGCTTAGGGTCGGGAGTCGCAGATACGCAGTATTTT. Protein: CASSLGSGVADTQYF.

The gene calls are TRBV18 and TRBJ2-1; 9 bases fit TRBD2. With V trimmed by 0 bases and J by 6 bases, 3 bases remained unmatched. CDR3 size: 15 residues. The germline V gene has CDR1 KGHSH and CDR2 LQKENI. The CDR3 here is CASSPPGLAPNEQFF. CDR3 coding DNA: TGTGCCAGCTCACCACCGGGACTAGCCCCCAATGAGCAGTTCTTC.

The chain recombines TRBV5-1 with TRBJ1-1, with a possible D match to TRBD1 (5 bases). The CDR3 covers 14 residues. The V gene lost 4 bases and the J gene lost 3 bases, with 13 bases spanning the gap. Germline lookup yields CDR1 SGHRS and CDR2 YFSETQ. CDR3 loop: CASSAERGDTEAFF. As DNA, the CDR3 is TGCGCCAGCAGCGCGGAGCGGGGGGACACTGAAGCTTTCTTT.

In regard to this clone: The sample contains more than one DNA sequence encoding this CDR3. The V call is TRBV5-4, the J call TRBJ2-7, with D possibly being TRBD1 (7 bases). There are 14 residues in the CDR3. The germline V gene encodes CDR1 SGHNT and CDR2 YYREEE (reference sequence). Trimming stripped 0 bases from V and 3 bases from J, with 10 bases between. Written as DNA, the CDR3 is TGTGCCAGCAGCTTGGGGGGGGACAGCTACGAGCAGTACTTC. This gives the protein CASSLGGDSYEQYF.

The rearrangement joins TRBV30 to TRBJ1-1; D not certain. Germline V gives CDR1 GTSNPN, CDR2 SVGIG (reference sequence). This CDR3 region has 13 residues. Trimming took off 3 bases at V and 6 bases at J, with 14 bases between the two ends. The CDR3 DNA sequence: TGTGCCTGGAGACACCCAAAAAAGGCTGAAGCTTTCTTT. Protein: CAWRHPKKAEAFF.

The V gene is TRBV5-4, the J gene TRBJ1-2, with TRBD1 matching over 7 bases. V lost 2 bases and J lost 7; bases outside the gene matches: 8. From germline, CDR1 is SGHNT and CDR2 YYREEE (reference sequence). The CDR3 has 14 residues. CDR3 nucleotide sequence: TGTGCCAGCAGCTTAAAGGAGGGGGCGGGTGGCTACACCTTC. Its translation is CASSLKEGAGGYTF.

V usage is TRBV5-1 and J usage is TRBJ1-1, with D possibly matching TRBD1 (6 bases). Deletions cut 2 bases from V and 3 bases from J, with 11 bases between. The germline CDR1 and CDR2 sequences are SGHRS and YFSETQ. The CDR3 runs to 14 residues. This CDR3 reads CASSFGGRDTEAFF. In nucleotides, the CDR3 is TGCGCCAGCAGCTTCGGGGGCCGGGACACTGAAGCTTTCTTT.

In its sample, this clone was seen once. Here the CDR3 DNA reads TGTGCCAGCAGCTTTCAGGGAAGCATGGGCTACACCTTC. It codes for CASSFQGSMGYTF. J is TRBJ1-2 and V is TRBV11-2; D is possibly TRBD1 (5 bases). This CDR3 has 13 amino acids. CDR1 and CDR2 (germline): SGHAT, FQNNGV. V shed 3 bases and J shed 8 bases, with 13 bases lying between them.

The V gene is TRBV19, the J gene TRBJ2-5; 8 positions match TRBD1. The CDR3 length is 13 residues. Unmatched junction bases numbered 1, after V lost 2 bases and J lost 5 bases. Germline loops: CDR1 LNHDA, CDR2 SQIVND (reference sequence). The CDR3 loop is CASSIQGAETQYF. In nucleotides, the CDR3 is TGTGCCAGTAGTATACAGGGGGCCGAGACCCAGTACTTC.

The chain links TRBV7-3 to TRBJ2-7; maybe TRBD1 (6 bases). Germline loops: CDR1 SGHTA, CDR2 FQGTGA. This CDR3 region has 14 residues. Trimming cost V 5 bases and J 3 bases, with 14 bases left between them. DNA for the CDR3: TGTGCCAGCAGCCCTTACGGGGACAACTACGAGCAGTACTTC. Its translation is CASSPYGDNYEQYF.

The chain links TRBV5-4 to TRBJ2-5, with a tentative D call TRBD2 (6 bases). In germline, CDR1 is SGHNT, CDR2 YYREEE (reference sequence). The CDR3 consists of 13 residues. V was clipped by 4 bases and J by 2 bases, with 9 bases between them. CDR3 nucleotide sequence: TGTGCCAGCAGCCTCGGGGGACAAGAGACCCAGTACTTC. Protein: CASSLGGQETQYF.

The rearrangement links TRBV30 to TRBJ2-7; D gene unclear. The CDR3 totals 12 residues. Germline CDR1 GTSNPN, CDR2 SVGIG (reference sequence). Trimming stripped 2 bases from V and 1 base from J, with 6 bases between. CDR3 sequence: CAWSRGSYEQYF. Here the CDR3 DNA reads TGTGCCTGGAGTCGCGGTTCCTACGAGCAGTACTTC.

The sample holds one count of this clone. This chain connects TRBV19 to TRBJ2-1; perhaps TRBD2 as D (6 bases). V dropped 4 bases and J dropped 0 bases, with 22 bases sitting between them. The CDR3 runs 19 residues. Germline CDR1 LNHDA, CDR2 SQIVND (reference sequence). The DNA for the CDR3 is TGTGCCAGTAGTAGTTCGGCGTGGGACTCACGGGCCTCCTACAATGAGCAGTTCTTC. The encoded protein is CASSSSAWDSRASYNEQFF.

V is TRBV6-5 and J is TRBJ1-2, with TRBD1 identical over 7 bases. Trimming cost V 7 bases and J 5 bases; bases outside gene matches: 13. Germline V gene data show CDR1 as MNHEY and CDR2 as SVGAGI. There are 15 residues in the CDR3. For the CDR3, the DNA is TGTGCCAGCAAAAGGACAGGTCTGGGGGTATATGGCTACACCTTC. As protein: CASKRTGLGVYGYTF.

The V and J genes are TRBV2 and TRBJ2-3; D could derive from TRBD1 or TRBD2 (6 bases each). Between the trimmed V and J ends, which lost 0 bases and 3 bases, there was a span of 19 bases. Germline V CDR1 and CDR2: SNHLY, FYNNEI. The length of the CDR3 is 18 residues. The CDR3 sequence is CASSEARLGRGGTDTQYF. In DNA form, the CDR3 reads TGTGCCAGCAGTGAAGCCAGATTAGGCAGGGGAGGAACAGATACGCAGTATTTT.

The chain is built from TRBV2 and TRBJ2-1; TRBD2 matches 14 bases. CDR3 length: 15 residues. Germline trimming cut 7 bases from V and 9 bases from J; bases unmatched to any gene: 8. Germline lookup yields CDR1 SNHLY and CDR2 FYNNEI. The CDR3 is CASTPGLAGASEQFF. The CDR3 DNA reads as TGTGCCAGCACCCCGGGACTAGCGGGAGCCAGTGAGCAGTTCTTC.

This chain connects TRBV30 to TRBJ2-7; D is uncertain. The CDR3 covers 11 residues. The V and J ends lost 1 base and 9 bases respectively, with 10 bases between them. Germline loops: CDR1 GTSNPN, CDR2 SVGIG (reference sequence). The CDR3 here is CAWSDRESQYF. Written as DNA, the CDR3 is TGTGCCTGGAGTGATAGAGAGTCGCAGTACTTC.

The chain uses TRBV5-6 and TRBJ2-5; D possibly corresponds to TRBD2 (7 bases). V lost 3 bases and J 2 bases, leaving 14 bases between the germline ends. This CDR3 has 15 amino acids. The germline V gene has CDR1 SGHDT and CDR2 YYEEEE. CDR3 in amino acids: CASSWRGGLQETQYF. CDR3 coding DNA: TGTGCCAGCAGCTGGAGGGGGGGACTTCAAGAGACCCAGTACTTC.

The V gene is TRBV6-4, the J gene TRBJ2-2; a weak D match, TRBD2 (6 bases). Germline V gene sequence: CDR1 MRHNA, CDR2 SNTAGT. This CDR3 spans 14 amino acids. With 3 bases removed from V and 5 bases from J, the gap between germline ends came to 10 bases. The DNA for the CDR3 is TGTGCCAGCAGTGAGTCTAGCGTTACCGGGGAGCTGTTTTTT. This translates into CASSESSVTGELFF.

This CDR3 reads CASSWGQAGNTIYF. CDR3 sequence (DNA): TGTGCCAGCAGTTGGGGACAGGCTGGAAACACCATATATTTT. The chain combines TRBV6-5 with TRBJ1-3; 8 bases line up with TRBD1. The V segment lost 4 bases and the J segment 2 bases; nucleotides outside the gene matches: 1. The germline V gene has CDR1 MNHEY and CDR2 SVGAGI. This CDR3 contains 14 residues.

This clone was observed a single time. The chain is built from TRBV5-1 and TRBJ2-3; the match to TRBD1 covers 9 bases. V lost 0 bases, J lost 5 bases, and 7 bases stayed unmatched. The germline V gene has CDR1 SGHRS and CDR2 YFSETQ. The CDR3 has 16 amino acids. The CDR3: CASSLVRDRVVDTQYF. CDR3 coding DNA: TGCGCCAGCAGCTTGGTCAGGGACAGGGTGGTAGATACGCAGTATTTT.